The 5 T cell receptor beta chains reported below all come from one sample, sequenced in a study of blood T cell repertoires in COVID-19. TCRdb keeps only in-frame clones here, not all; method: immunoSEQ multiplex PCR. The sample lists approximately 150,000 clones; approximately 86% were seen once. Specimen: peripheral blood. The receptors derive from a woman aged 60 to 75 who had recovered from COVID-19.

This clone was seen once. This chain connects TRBV11-2 to TRBJ1-5; TRBD1 aligns across 9 bases. The ends lost 5 bases at V and 4 bases at J; junction bases unmatched: 3. The CDR3 has 14 residues. Germline V CDR1 and CDR2: SGHAT, FQNNGV. The CDR3 is CASSAGTGNQPQHF. The CDR3 coding sequence is TGTGCCAGCAGCGCCGGGACAGGGAATCAGCCCCAGCATTTT.

The CDR3 here is CASSLGTVEAFF. DNA of the CDR3: TGTGCCAGCAGCTTGGGGACAGTTGAAGCTTTCTTT. The chain combines TRBV5-6 with TRBJ1-1; weak D call: TRBD1 (6 bases). Trimming pared 0 bases from V and 7 bases from J, leaving 7 bases between. Germline values: CDR1 SGHDT, CDR2 YYEEEE. CDR3 length: 12 amino acids.

This clone was recorded only once. The rearrangement joins TRBV11-2 to TRBJ2-1; 8 positions match TRBD2. The CDR3 extends over 15 amino acids. The ends lost 5 bases at V and 7 bases at J; junction bases unmatched: 10. Germline assignment: CDR1 SGHAT and CDR2 FQNNGV. CDR3: CASSRVGGGKNEQFF. The CDR3 DNA sequence: TGTGCCAGCAGCCGTGTGGGCGGGGGGAAAAATGAGCAGTTCTTC. Full variable domain (rest looked up from reference TRBV11-2 and TRBJ2-1): EAGVAQSPRYKIIEKRQSVAFWCNPISGHATLYWYQQILGQGPKLLIQFQNNGVVDDSQLPKDRFSAERLKGVDSTLKIQPAKLEDSAVYLCASSRVGGGKNEQFFGPGTRLTVL.

This chain uses TRBV6-1 with TRBJ1-1, with 8 positions matching TRBD1. The junction had 8 bases not matched to a gene; V was cut back by 1 base and J by 4 bases. Germline CDR1 and CDR2: MNHNS and SASEGT. CDR3 length: 16 residues. The CDR3 DNA follows: TGTGCCAGCAGTGAAGAGGCAGGGGGCTGGGGCACTGAAGCTTTCTTT. Translated, it gives CASSEEAGGWGTEAFF.

This clone was picked up a small number of times. The chain links TRBV5-1 to TRBJ1-6, with TRBD1 matching over 8 bases. The CDR3 loop spans 17 amino acids. Germline values: CDR1 SGHRS, CDR2 YFSETQ. The junction had 4 bases not matched to a gene; V was cut back by 0 bases and J by 2 bases. The CDR3 coding sequence is TGCGCCAGCAGCTTGGGGGCAGGGGGCGCCTATAATTCACCCCTCCACTTT. This sequence encodes CASSLGAGGAYNSPLHF.